This TCR beta chain was sequenced in a study of cytomegalovirus exposure and HLA in healthy donors. Researchers ran the PCR with 60 Vbeta and 13 Jbeta primers. Using immunoSEQ multiplex PCR, the repertoire was profiled, and TCRdb retains in-frame clones only, with some absent. The data hold 150,000 to 250,000 clones, with around 78% observed a single time. Looked up from germline, CDR1 is SGHRS and CDR2 is YFSETQ. The CDR3 extends over 15 amino acids. V lost 0 bases and J lost 2, with 6 bases in between. Whereas donors were nominally healthy upon sampling, unrecorded immune exposures were probable. Details on this clone: What it binds is not known.

Study-wide findings and caveats: The authors later found HLA-associated TCR beta chains more clonally expanded than equally common others.

The sequence derives from a man under 40 in good health and CMV-seronegative. The sequenced sample consisted of PBMCs. The genes are TRBV5-1 and TRBJ2-6; D might be TRBD2 (6 bases). DNA of the CDR3: TGCGCCAGCAGCTTGGGGGGGGCTGGGGCCAACGTCCTGACTTTC. Protein sequence: CASSLGGAGANVLTF.